A selection of T cell receptor beta chains follows, all from one sample in a study of blood T cell repertoires in COVID-19. Clones were sequenced by immunoSEQ multiplex PCR, and TCRdb holds only the in-frame ones, with some missing. The sample includes some 54,000 clones, around nine tenths of them seen just once. Sequences were obtained from peripheral blood. These receptors were taken from a man of 80 years or more with active or convalescent COVID-19. CDR3s include the opening cysteine and the closing phenylalanine or tryptophan. A D gene is named only where the DNA matches it firmly. A clone size is listed for some rows: how often the clone was seen (once, few, many), or a class if it is expanded.

CDR3 protein: CASSYAGTNTGELFF
CDR3 DNA: TGTGCCAGCAGTTACGCCGGGACTAACACCGGGGAGCTGTTTTTT
clone size: NA
J gene: TRBJ2-2
D gene: NA
V gene: TRBV6-2/TRBV6-3

CDR3 protein: CASSTGTGGVFGYTF
CDR3 DNA: TGTGCCAGTAGTACCGGGACAGGGGGCGTTTTTGGCTACACCTTC
clone size: few
J gene: TRBJ1-2
D gene: TRBD1
V gene: TRBV19

CDR3 protein: CASRPGRRGAVGYTF
CDR3 DNA: TGTGCCAGCAGGCCTGGGCGTCGGGGGGCGGTTGGCTACACCTTC
clone size: NA
J gene: TRBJ1-2
D gene: NA
V gene: TRBV28

CDR3 protein: CASSVRLRSNQPQHF
CDR3 DNA: TGTGCCAGCAGTGTCCGACTGCGGTCCAACCAGCCCCAGCATTTT
clone size: NA
J gene: TRBJ1-5
D gene: NA
V gene: TRBV25-1

CDR3 protein: CASSQALNGAYEQYF
CDR3 DNA: TGTGCCAGCAGCCAAGCTCTCAACGGGGCCTACGAGCAGTACTTC
clone size: NA
J gene: TRBJ2-7
D gene: NA
V gene: TRBV3-1/TRBV3-2

CDR3 protein: CSVRTSGQETQYF
CDR3 DNA: TGCAGCGTACGGACTAGCGGCCAAGAGACCCAGTACTTC
clone size: NA
J gene: TRBJ2-5
D gene: TRBD2
V gene: TRBV29-1

CDR3 protein: CASSPQTGRNEKLFF
CDR3 DNA: TGTGCCAGCAGCCCCCAGACAGGACGGAATGAAAAACTGTTTTTT
clone size: NA
J gene: TRBJ1-4
D gene: NA
V gene: TRBV7-2

CDR3 protein: CASSAGGSNQPQHF
CDR3 DNA: TGTGCCAGCAGTGCAGGGGGTAGCAATCAGCCCCAGCATTTT
clone size: NA
J gene: TRBJ1-5
D gene: TRBD1
V gene: TRBV28

CDR3 protein: CASSSDRGMNTEAFF
CDR3 DNA: TGCGCCAGCAGCTCAGACAGGGGTATGAACACTGAAGCTTTCTTT
clone size: NA
J gene: TRBJ1-1
D gene: TRBD1
V gene: TRBV5-1

CDR3 protein: CASSPGYGYYEQYF
CDR3 DNA: TGTGCCAGCTCACCAGGGTACGGGTATTACGAGCAGTACTTC
clone size: NA
J gene: TRBJ2-7
D gene: NA
V gene: TRBV18

CDR3 protein: CASSHSGGLAGSRSYEQYF
CDR3 DNA: TGTGCCAGCAGCCACTCAGGAGGACTAGCGGGGTCTCGATCCTACGAGCAGTACTTC
clone size: NA
J gene: TRBJ2-7
D gene: TRBD2
V gene: TRBV7-2

CDR3 protein: CASSGQGASDTQYF
CDR3 DNA: TGTGCCAGCAGTGGGCAGGGGGCGTCAGATACGCAGTATTTT
clone size: NA
J gene: TRBJ2-3
D gene: TRBD1
V gene: TRBV2

CDR3 protein: CASSTSGGRETQYF
CDR3 DNA: TGTGCCAGCAGTACCAGCGGGGGGAGGGAGACCCAGTACTTC
clone size: NA
J gene: TRBJ2-5
D gene: TRBD2
V gene: TRBV27

CDR3 protein: CASSFGGTTEAFF
CDR3 DNA: TGTGCCAGCAGCTTCGGGGGGACCACTGAAGCTTTCTTT
clone size: NA
J gene: TRBJ1-1
D gene: NA
V gene: TRBV11-2

CDR3 protein: CASSVLPGLAGLTDTQYF
CDR3 DNA: TGTGCCAGCAGCGTTCTGCCGGGGCTAGCGGGACTCACAGATACGCAGTATTTT
clone size: NA
J gene: TRBJ2-3
D gene: TRBD2
V gene: TRBV9

CDR3 protein: CAWNRETYEQYF
CDR3 DNA: TGTGCCTGGAACAGGGAGACCTACGAGCAGTACTTC
clone size: NA
J gene: TRBJ2-7
D gene: NA
V gene: TRBV30

CDR3 protein: CASSLYGRGIPRGGYTF
CDR3 DNA: TGTGCCAGCAGTTTATATGGCAGGGGCATCCCCAGGGGGGGCTACACCTTC
clone size: once
J gene: TRBJ1-2
D gene: TRBD1
V gene: TRBV28

CDR3 protein: CASSDTHRVLETQYF
CDR3 DNA: TGTGCCAGCAGTGATACCCACAGGGTCCTGGAGACCCAGTACTTC
clone size: NA
J gene: TRBJ2-5
D gene: NA
V gene: TRBV25-1

CDR3 protein: CASSPRAGGPSGEQYF
CDR3 DNA: TGTGCCAGCAGCCCACGAGCGGGAGGGCCCTCGGGGGAGCAGTACTTC
clone size: NA
J gene: TRBJ2-7
D gene: TRBD2
V gene: TRBV7-2

CDR3 protein: CASSTNSKGELFF
CDR3 DNA: TGTGCCAGCTCTACGAACAGCAAAGGGGAGCTGTTTTTT
clone size: NA
J gene: TRBJ2-2
D gene: NA
V gene: TRBV18

CDR3 protein: CASSPQGWSTEAFF
CDR3 DNA: TGTGCCAGCAGCCCCCAGGGGTGGAGCACTGAAGCTTTCTTT
clone size: NA
J gene: TRBJ1-1
D gene: NA
V gene: TRBV7-9

CDR3 protein: CASSPQAGRFGELFF
CDR3 DNA: TGTGCCAGCTCACCACAAGCAGGGCGGTTCGGGGAGCTGTTTTTT
clone size: NA
J gene: TRBJ2-2
D gene: NA
V gene: TRBV18

CDR3 protein: CASSKQGLAGGGRYF
CDR3 DNA: TGCGCCAGCAGCAAACAGGGACTAGCGGGAGGGGGTAGATACTTC
clone size: once
J gene: TRBJ2-7
D gene: TRBD2
V gene: TRBV5-1

CDR3 protein: CASSPGGGTNTQYF
CDR3 DNA: TGTGCCAGTAGCCCAGGGGGTGGGACAAATACGCAGTATTTT
clone size: NA
J gene: TRBJ2-3
D gene: TRBD1
V gene: TRBV19

CDR3 protein: CASKRPGQGNQPQHF
CDR3 DNA: TGTGCCAGCAAAAGACCGGGACAGGGAAATCAGCCCCAGCATTTT
clone size: few
J gene: TRBJ1-5
D gene: TRBD1
V gene: TRBV28

CDR3 protein: CAIRGGTDTQYF
CDR3 DNA: TGTGCCATCAGGGGGGGGACAGATACGCAGTATTTT
clone size: NA
J gene: TRBJ2-3
D gene: TRBD2
V gene: TRBV10-3

CDR3 protein: CASSNPLGTWSYEQYF
CDR3 DNA: TGTGCCAGCAGTAACCCGTTAGGGACATGGAGCTACGAGCAGTACTTC
clone size: NA
J gene: TRBJ2-7
D gene: NA
V gene: TRBV6-2/TRBV6-3

CDR3 protein: CASSPDSYSGNTIYF
CDR3 DNA: TGTGCCAGCAGCCCGGACAGCTACTCTGGAAACACCATATATTTT
clone size: once
J gene: TRBJ1-3
D gene: NA
V gene: TRBV14

CDR3 protein: CAISEAGGTNEKLFF
CDR3 DNA: TGTGCCATCAGTGAGGCAGGGGGGACTAATGAAAAACTGTTTTTT
clone size: NA
J gene: TRBJ1-4
D gene: TRBD1
V gene: TRBV10-3